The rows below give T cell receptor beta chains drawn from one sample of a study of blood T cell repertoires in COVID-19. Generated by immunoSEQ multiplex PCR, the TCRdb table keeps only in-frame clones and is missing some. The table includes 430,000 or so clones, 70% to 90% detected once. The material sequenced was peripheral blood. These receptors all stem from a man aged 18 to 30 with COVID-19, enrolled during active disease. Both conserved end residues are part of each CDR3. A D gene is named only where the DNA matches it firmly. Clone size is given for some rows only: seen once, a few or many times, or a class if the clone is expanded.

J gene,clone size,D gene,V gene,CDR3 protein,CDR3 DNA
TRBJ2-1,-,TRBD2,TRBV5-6,CASSLLAGGKQFF,TGTGCCAGCAGCTTGCTAGCGGGGGGGAAGCAGTTCTTC
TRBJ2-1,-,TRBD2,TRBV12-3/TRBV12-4,CASSPPASGPQFF,TGTGCCAGCAGTCCCCCAGCTAGCGGGCCGCAGTTCTTC
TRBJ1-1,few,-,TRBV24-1,CATSGPGFTEAFF,TGTGCCACCAGTGGCCCGGGGTTCACTGAAGCTTTCTTT
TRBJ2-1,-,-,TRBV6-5,CASSFGGDPYNEQFF,TGTGCCAGCAGTTTTGGCGGGGACCCTTACAATGAGCAGTTCTTC
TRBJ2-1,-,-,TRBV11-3,CASSLDSRYRELNEQFF,TGTGCCAGCAGCTTAGATTCCCGGTACCGGGAGCTAAATGAGCAGTTCTTC
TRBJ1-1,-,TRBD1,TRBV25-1,CASSGVDRAGTEAFF,TGTGCCAGCAGTGGAGTTGACAGGGCGGGGACTGAAGCTTTCTTT
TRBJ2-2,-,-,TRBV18,CASSFETNTGELFF,TGTGCCAGCTCATTCGAGACGAACACCGGGGAGCTGTTTTTT
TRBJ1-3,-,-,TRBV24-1,CATSDPKRGGLSGNTIYF,TGTGCCACCAGTGATCCCAAACGGGGGGGACTCTCTGGAAACACCATATATTTT
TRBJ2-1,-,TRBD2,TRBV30,CAGSGRFLNEQFF,TGTGCCGGGAGCGGGAGGTTTTTGAATGAGCAGTTCTTC
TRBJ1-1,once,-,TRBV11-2,CASSLEPTVESEAFF,TGTGCCAGCAGCTTAGAGCCAACGGTAGAGAGTGAAGCTTTCTTT
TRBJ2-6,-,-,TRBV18,CASSPLTLTNSRSGANVLTF,TGTGCCAGCTCACCACTTACCTTGACAAATTCCCGCTCTGGGGCCAACGTCCTGACTTTC
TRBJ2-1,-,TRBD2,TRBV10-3,CAISGLAGGPYNEQFF,TGTGCCATCAGTGGACTAGCGGGGGGCCCGTACAATGAGCAGTTCTTC
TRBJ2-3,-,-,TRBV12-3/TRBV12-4,CASSPYTDTQYF,TGTGCCAGCAGCCCGTACACAGATACGCAGTATTTT
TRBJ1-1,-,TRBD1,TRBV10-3,CAISEGTGKIVEAFF,TGTGCCATCAGTGAGGGGACAGGTAAAATTGTTGAAGCTTTCTTT
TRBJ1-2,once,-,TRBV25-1,CASSLTDNYGYTF,TGTGCCAGCAGCCTGACAGATAACTATGGCTACACCTTC
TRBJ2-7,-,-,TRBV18,CASSRGNAGLVYEQYF,TGTGCCAGCTCACGGGGTAATGCGGGCTTAGTGTACGAGCAGTACTTC
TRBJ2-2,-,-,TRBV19,CASSILAAGELFF,TGTGCCAGTAGTATTCTGGCGGCCGGGGAGCTGTTTTTT
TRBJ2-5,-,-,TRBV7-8,CASSFQRQETQYF,TGTGCCAGCAGCTTCCAGCGGCAAGAGACCCAGTACTTC
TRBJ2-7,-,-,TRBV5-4,CASSLGPPGAARSLYEQYF,TGTGCCAGCAGCTTGGGCCCACCCGGTGCAGCACGGAGCCTATACGAGCAGTACTTC
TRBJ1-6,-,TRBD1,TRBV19,CASSRTGQNSPLHF,TGTGCCAGTTCTAGGACAGGGCAGAATTCACCCCTCCACTTT
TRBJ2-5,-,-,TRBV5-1,CASSLDHNQETQYF,TGCGCCAGCAGCTTGGACCACAACCAAGAGACCCAGTACTTC
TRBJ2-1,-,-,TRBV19,CASTRTHSEFF,TGTGCCAGTACAAGGACACATTCCGAGTTCTTC
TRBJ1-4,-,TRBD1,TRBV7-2,CASSLAGTGDEKLFF,TGTGCCAGCAGCTTAGCCGGGACAGGGGATGAAAAACTGTTTTTT
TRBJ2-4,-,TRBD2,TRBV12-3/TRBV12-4,CASSLASGNIQYF,TGTGCCAGCAGTCTCGCTAGCGGGAACATTCAGTACTTC
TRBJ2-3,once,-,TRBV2,CASRKEGAGTDTQYF,TGTGCCAGCAGGAAGGAGGGGGCTGGCACAGATACGCAGTATTTT
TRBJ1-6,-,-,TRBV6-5,CASRDKGNSPLHF,TGTGCCAGCAGGGACAAAGGGAATTCACCCCTCCACTTT